Described below is a single T cell receptor beta chain sequence and its context. Its antigen is not identified. This specimen comes from a study of long-term antiretroviral therapy in people with HIV. This CDR3 is 14 amino acids long. V was trimmed by 4 bases and J by 4 bases, leaving 10 bases between them. Germline-derived CDR1 and CDR2 are SGHDN and FVKESK. Findings and limits, study-wide: Clonotypes expanded prior to ART showed repertoire dominance at all sampled time points. Whereas controls had wider CDR3 length ranges, HIV repertoires had narrower ones.

At survey level, the immunoSEQ assay was run in its v3.0 version. The protocol was immunoSEQ multiplex PCR, while the TCRdb copy is restricted to in-frame clones and leaves out a portion. The sample has approximately 17,000 clones; 90% to 95% are singletons. The input for sequencing was unsorted PBMCs, taken 0.6 years after starting antiretroviral therapy. The chain uses TRBV14 and TRBJ2-2; D gene unclear. This TCR came from a woman between 40 and 50 years old with HIV. The CDR3 coding sequence is TGTGCCAGCAGCCCCGGCCCAGCCACCGGGGAGCTGTTTTTT. Protein product: CASSPGPATGELFF.